Listed below are T cell receptor beta chains from one sample, sequenced in a study of CD8+ T cells in alopecia areata. The table came from immunoSEQ multiplex PCR; TCRdb's copy has only in-frame clones and leaves some out. The sample carries about 42,000 clones, less than 70% recorded once. The source was CD8+ T cells sorted from blood, collected at week 4, from a patient treated with tofacitinib. These receptors all stem from a human donor with alopecia areata. Both conserved end residues are part of each CDR3. The order of the fields is V gene, J gene, D gene, CDR3 protein. The D gene is left open where the match is weak.

TRBV30	TRBJ2-1	.	CAWSVTVDEQFF
TRBV7-9	TRBJ1-4	TRBD1	CASSPEDRVGATNEKLFF
TRBV7-9	TRBJ2-7	.	CASSPRGDTNYEQYF
TRBV29-1	TRBJ2-1	.	CSVESGAGQFF
TRBV25-1	TRBJ2-7	.	CASSDAYEQYF
TRBV7-9	TRBJ2-7	TRBD1	CASSFGQGDSYEQYF
TRBV5-6	TRBJ2-5	TRBD1	CASSLSLLNRGRGETQYF
TRBV30	TRBJ2-2	.	CAWSVFGVNTGELFF
TRBV29-1	TRBJ2-7	.	CSAIQDSYEQYF
TRBV4-2	TRBJ2-5	TRBD2	CASSQERGGLETQYF
TRBV9	TRBJ1-2	TRBD1	CASSVEDRNYGYTF
TRBV4-3	TRBJ1-2	.	CASSQGSGYTF
TRBV29-1	TRBJ1-2	.	CSVEGGQVYGYTF
TRBV14	TRBJ2-1	.	CASSPGTHNEQFF
TRBV29-1	TRBJ2-1	.	CSVYQGGAYNEQFF
TRBV7-6	TRBJ2-1	.	CASSLERNEQFF
TRBV14	TRBJ2-7	.	CASSQGGRQYF
TRBV30	TRBJ1-1	.	CAWSVTSNTEAFF
TRBV30	TRBJ1-1	TRBD1	CAWGQGNTEAFF
TRBV6-1	TRBJ2-3	.	CASSEALRFGSSDTQYF
TRBV7-2	TRBJ2-1	.	CASSQLAGYNEQFF
TRBV4-3	TRBJ1-2	TRBD1	CASSPGQGDYGYTF
TRBV4-3	TRBJ1-4	.	CASSQVIDRTNEKLFF
TRBV29-1	TRBJ1-2	.	CSVEGAPGDYGYTF
TRBV27	TRBJ2-7	.	CASSLESPPSVEQYF
TRBV4-3	TRBJ2-1	.	CASSQDRTAYNEQFF